This TCR beta chain was retrieved from a study of a mutant IDH1 vaccine in newly diagnosed glioma. Background on the study: Of treated patients, about 60% were men and roughly 38% women, averaging 40.4 years. Earlier therapy was either radiotherapy, temozolomide, or both, and most got both.

Time point of the sample: baseline, week 1 (first vaccination visit). Noted treatment: pre-vaccination baseline after standard-of-care therapy. CDR1 is MDHEN, CDR2 SYDVKM, per germline. There are 18 residues in the CDR3. The V gene lost 4 bases and the J gene lost 5 bases, with 25 bases spanning the gap. Clones were sequenced by immunoSEQ multiplex PCR, and TCRdb holds only the in-frame ones, with some missing. The data show approximately 36,000 clones, roughly 92% seen once. The sample consisted of PBMCs, taken from a glioma patient treated with radiotherapy, temozolomide or both. The TCR was taken from a man younger than 30 with glioma. The chain employs TRBV28 and TRBJ2-3; TRBD2 might be the D (5 bases). The CDR3 DNA reads TGTGCCAGCAGTTCAGGCGTGGGTAGCGAGAACCCTAGAGATACGCAGTATTTT. Its protein product is CASSSGVGSENPRDTQYF.